The present entry profiles one T cell receptor beta chain with its context. TCRdb's table, derived via immunoSEQ multiplex PCR, lists solely in-frame clones and lacks some. Here the sample spans 75,000 to 100,000 clones, 90% being singletons. This specimen comes from a study of T cell changes during pregnancy in multiple sclerosis. V trimming: 3 bases; J trimming: 4 bases; junction bases outside the gene matches: 11. Germline V lookup: CDR1 LNHNV, CDR2 YYDKDF (reference sequence). The CDR3 is 17 amino acids. This sequence originates from a female donor in good health, enrolled as a control in a pregnancy study. The starting material was peripheral blood, obtained in the second trimester of pregnancy. The V call is TRBV15, the J call TRBJ1-5, with TRBD1 identical over 8 bases. The CDR3 nucleotides read TGTGCCACCAGCAGTTCTCCCGGGACAGGTGGGAATCAGCCCCAGCATTTT. Translated, it gives CATSSSPGTGGNQPQHF.